A selection of T cell receptor beta chains follows, all from one sample in a study of T-cell memory formation after mild COVID-19. MiXCR, run by TCRdb on the 5' RACE reads, gives a single entry per CDR3 protein. The sample lists a few hundred thousand distinct CDR3 sequences, 15% to 20% occurring once. Sequenced material: PBMCs or a T cell subset sorted from them (not recorded which). These receptors all come from a man aged 18 to 30 who had mild COVID-19 (a few samples of this study predate the infection). Cell type and time point are not known. CDR3s include the opening cysteine and the closing phenylalanine or tryptophan. The D gene is left open where the match is weak. A clone size is listed for some rows: how often the clone was seen (once, few, many), or a class if it is expanded.

DNA	CDR3	V	D	J	size
TGCGCCAGCAGCCAATTGACAGGGGTGAACACCGGGGAGCTGTTTTTT	CASSQLTGVNTGELFF	TRBV4-1	TRBD1	TRBJ2-2	few
TGTGCCAGCAGCTTAGCCGGACTTGGCTACACCTTC	CASSLAGLGYTF	TRBV7-2	-	TRBJ1-2	few
TGTGCCAGCAGCTTAGTGGCGGACACTGAAGCTTTCTTT	CASSLVADTEAFF	TRBV7-9	-	TRBJ1-1	many
TGTGCCAGCAGCCTCGCCGGGACAGGAGCGAAAAACATTCAGTACTTC	CASSLAGTGAKNIQYF	TRBV28	TRBD1	TRBJ2-4	-
TGTGCCAGCAGCGTAGGGCAGGCCGTCTCCTACGAGCAGTACTTC	CASSVGQAVSYEQYF	TRBV9	-	TRBJ2-7	few
TGCGCCAGCAGCTTGGGGGGTATCGGGAATTCACCCCTCCACTTT	CASSLGGIGNSPLHF	TRBV5-1	-	TRBJ1-6	few
TGTGCCTGCTCGGGCCGGGGGCCACATGAGCAGTTCTTC	CACSGRGPHEQFF	TRBV12-3/TRBV12-4	-	TRBJ2-1	few
TGTGCCAGCAGCTTAGATGGCAGGGGGACCCAAGAGACCCAGTACTTC	CASSLDGRGTQETQYF	TRBV7-8	TRBD1	TRBJ2-5	few
TGTGCCACCAGTGACCACACTAGGATAGGTGAGACCCAGTACTTC	CATSDHTRIGETQYF	TRBV24-1	-	TRBJ2-5	-
TGTGCCAGCGGACTAGCGGCTCACACCGGGGAGCTGTTTTTT	CASGLAAHTGELFF	TRBV14	TRBD2	TRBJ2-2	-